This entry features one T cell receptor beta chain sequence. The germline CDR1 and CDR2 sequences are SGHRS and YFSETQ. This CDR3 contains 12 residues. V was shortened by 1 base and J by 5 bases, with 7 bases between the two germline ends. The source of the sample is a study of early T cells in non-severe SARS-CoV-2 infection. The overall study: It was bulk RNA from unsorted whole blood that was sequenced, and the chains were unpaired.

TCRdb re-called the 5' RACE reads with MiXCR, one entry per CDR3 protein. The sample carries around 100,000 distinct CDR3 sequences, around 17% recorded once. The material sequenced was whole blood. The chain carries TRBV5-1 and TRBJ2-7; D gene uncertain. This clonotype was obtained from an adult who was a healthcare worker with PCR-confirmed SARS-CoV-2 infection or an uninfected control (not recorded which). In DNA, the CDR3 is TGCGCCAGCAGCTTGACTGGCGACGAGCAGTACTTC. It specifies CASSLTGDEQYF.